The 25 T cell receptor beta chains presented below share a single source sample, sequenced in a study of cytomegalovirus exposure and HLA in healthy donors. It was with 60 Vbeta and 13 Jbeta primers that the PCR ran. Libraries were prepared by immunoSEQ multiplex PCR; TCRdb keeps only in-frame clonotypes and omits some of them. The sample includes just under 95,000 clones, roughly 80% seen only once; the top ten take roughly 1.1%. The source material was PBMCs. Every receptor here comes from a girl aged 2-15 years in good health and CMV-seropositive.

In this sample, this clone turned up once. V usage is TRBV29-1 and J usage is TRBJ2-7; 11 positions agree with TRBD2. The CDR3 spans 13 residues. CDR1 is SQVTM, CDR2 ANQGSEA, per germline. Trimming removed 5 bases from V and 3 bases from J; junction bases left unmatched: 3. The CDR3 here is CSVLLAGDYEQYF. The CDR3 nucleotides are TGCAGCGTTCTACTAGCGGGAGACTACGAGCAGTACTTC.

V is TRBV5-1 and J is TRBJ1-4; no clear D gene. Germline CDR1 SGHRS, CDR2 YFSETQ. The V gene lost 1 base and the J gene lost 0 bases, with 7 bases spanning the gap. The CDR3 sequence is 15 residues long. The CDR3 DNA is TGCGCCAGCAGCTTGAACTCCGCAACTAATGAAAAACTGTTTTTT. Its protein product is CASSLNSATNEKLFF.

The rearrangement uses TRBV5-6 and TRBJ2-7; TRBD2 matches at 8 bases. J lost 5 bases, V lost 0 bases, and 4 bases had no gene match. Germline CDR1 reads SGHDT; CDR2 reads YYEEEE. This CDR3 region has 14 residues. DNA of the CDR3: TGTGCCAGCAGCTTGGGTAGCGGGGTAAACGAGCAGTACTTC. Its protein product is CASSLGSGVNEQYF.

The V gene is TRBV11-3, the J gene TRBJ2-3; 9 bases are a match to TRBD1. The CDR3 extends over 15 amino acids. The germline V gene encodes CDR1 SGHNT and CDR2 YENEEA. With 5 bases clipped from V and 3 bases from J, the junction kept 6 bases outside the gene matches. The CDR3: CASSDPGQGTDTQYF. CDR3 sequence (DNA): TGTGCCAGCAGCGACCCGGGACAGGGTACAGATACGCAGTATTTT.

The J gene is TRBJ2-7, the V gene TRBV5-5; tentatively, D is TRBD2 (5 bases). Germline CDR1 and CDR2: SGHKS and YYEKEE (reference sequence). V was shortened by 0 bases and J by 4 bases, with 14 bases between the two germline ends. CDR3 size: 15 residues. CDR3 sequence reads: CASSLVGVRAYEQYF. CDR3 nucleotides: TGTGCCAGCAGCTTGGTTGGGGTGAGGGCTTACGAGCAGTACTTC.

V usage is TRBV2 and J usage is TRBJ2-3; TRBD1 matches 9 bases. This CDR3 contains 16 residues. Trimming at V came to 7 bases and at J to 3 bases, leaving 11 bases not matched to a gene. CDR1 and CDR2 from the germline V gene are SNHLY and FYNNEI. The CDR3 is CASIKGRDRVTDTQYF. DNA of the CDR3: TGTGCCAGCATCAAGGGGCGGGACAGGGTGACAGATACGCAGTATTTT.

V is TRBV5-1 and J is TRBJ2-7; 11 bases line up with TRBD2. The CDR3 runs 17 residues. V shed 0 bases, J shed 1 base, and the junction held 6 bases outside the gene matches. CDR1 and CDR2 (germline): SGHRS, YFSETQ. The CDR3 DNA is TGCGCCAGCAGCTTGGTGGCTAGCGGGAGGCAATCCTACGAGCAGTACTTC. It is translated as CASSLVASGRQSYEQYF.

The chain combines TRBV6-5 with TRBJ1-1; D ambiguous. Trimming shortened V by 4 bases and J by 2 bases, and 5 bases separated the two germline ends. Germline CDR1 reads MNHEY; CDR2 reads SVGAGI. The CDR3 contains 12 residues. The CDR3 DNA sequence: TGTGCCAGCAGTTTGAGCAACACTGAAGCTTTCTTT. This gives the protein CASSLSNTEAFF.

The V and J genes are TRBV10-1 and TRBJ2-5; TRBD2 aligns across 7 bases. J lost 5 bases, V lost 3 bases, and 3 bases had no gene match. The germline V gene encodes CDR1 WNHNN and CDR2 SYGVQD (reference sequence). This CDR3 spans 13 amino acids. Here the CDR3 reads CASSEAGGETQYF. The CDR3 nucleotides are TGCGCCAGCAGTGAAGCCGGGGGGGAGACCCAGTACTTC.

The DNA for the CDR3 is TGTGCCAGCAGTTTAGTCAGGCCGCCCTACAATGAGCAGTTCTTC. Protein: CASSLVRPPYNEQFF. The V call is TRBV27, the J call TRBJ2-1; D unclear. Per the germline V gene, CDR1 is MNHEY and CDR2 is SMNVEV (reference sequence). V gave up 2 bases and J gave up 2 bases, with 10 bases separating them. This CDR3 has 15 amino acids.

The chain uses TRBV29-1 and TRBJ2-5, with TRBD2 matching over 8 bases. J lost 5 bases, V lost 8 bases, and 10 bases had no gene match. Germline-derived CDR1 and CDR2 are SQVTM and ANQGSEA. This CDR3 has 13 amino acids. For the CDR3, the DNA is TGCAGCTCCGACGGGTCTAGCGGGGAGACCCAGTACTTC. Translated, it gives CSSDGSSGETQYF.

The J gene is TRBJ1-4, the V gene TRBV19; perhaps TRBD1 as D (5 bases). CDR1 LNHDA and CDR2 SQIVND come from the germline V gene (reference sequence). This CDR3 contains 14 residues. Trimming stripped 7 bases from V and 5 bases from J, with 14 bases between. CDR3 in amino acids: CASIPTGDNEKLFF. As DNA, the CDR3 is TGTGCCAGTATACCCACAGGCGACAATGAAAAACTGTTTTTT.

This sequence joins TRBV11-3 and TRBJ2-7; D remains unclear. The germline gives CDR1 SGHNT, CDR2 YENEEA. V lost 5 bases and J 0 bases, leaving 11 bases between the germline ends. CDR3 length equals 14 residues. The CDR3: CASSHDSSSYEQYF. DNA of the CDR3: TGTGCCAGCAGCCACGACTCTAGCTCCTACGAGCAGTACTTC.

The rearrangement joins TRBV7-9 to TRBJ2-1, with 9 bases aligning to TRBD2. The V and J ends lost 10 bases and 8 bases, in that order; junction bases with no gene match: 9. In germline, CDR1 is SEHNR, CDR2 FQNEAQ (reference sequence). This CDR3 has 13 amino acids. The CDR3 DNA is TGTGCCACAACAACCGGGACTAGCTATGAGCAGTTCTTC. Its translation is CATTTGTSYEQFF.

This clone was seen once. This chain joins TRBV25-1 and TRBJ1-1; the match to TRBD1 covers 9 bases. Germline CDR1 and CDR2: MGHDK and SYGVNS. J was trimmed by 4 bases and V by 2 bases; bases with no gene match: 2. The CDR3 contains 14 residues. The CDR3 sequence: CASSERDRVTEAFF. The DNA of the CDR3 is TGTGCCAGCAGTGAAAGGGACAGGGTCACTGAAGCTTTCTTT.

The rearrangement uses TRBV29-1 and TRBJ1-1; unclear D gene. Trimming stripped 5 bases from V and 11 bases from J, with 15 bases between. Looked up from germline, CDR1 is SQVTM and CDR2 is ANQGSEA. The length of the CDR3 is 11 residues. CDR3 amino acids: CSVFSRVGAFF. For the CDR3, the DNA is TGCAGCGTTTTTTCGAGGGTAGGGGCTTTCTTT. Drawing the rest from reference TRBV29-1 and TRBJ1-1, the complete variable domain is SAVISQKPSRDICQRGTSLTIQCQVDSQVTMMFWYRQQPGQSLTLIATANQGSEATYESGFVIDKFPISRPNLTFSTLTVSNMSPEDSSIYLCSVFSRVGAFFGQGTRLTVV.

This clone was observed a few times. The rearrangement links TRBV15 to TRBJ1-1; no firm D call. This CDR3 has 14 amino acids. In germline, CDR1 is LNHNV, CDR2 YYDKDF (reference sequence). The V end lost 6 bases, the J end lost 4 bases, and 15 bases lay between the germline ends. In DNA form, the CDR3 reads TGTGCCACCAGTACTATTAGGTTGGGCACTGAAGCTTTCTTT. As protein: CATSTIRLGTEAFF.

The chain employs TRBV7-9 and TRBJ2-7; 9 bases agree with TRBD1. The CDR3 totals 16 residues. Germline-derived CDR1 and CDR2 are SEHNR and FQNEAQ (reference sequence). V shed 5 bases and J 0 bases; nucleotides not matched to a gene: 8. CDR3 nucleotides: TGTGCCAGCAGCGGACGACAGGGGGAGAGCTCCTACGAGCAGTACTTC. It specifies CASSGRQGESSYEQYF.

CDR3 bases: TGCGCCAGCAGCTTGGAGGCGGGGCACTCCTACGAGCAGTACTTC. This gives the protein CASSLEAGHSYEQYF. The V gene is TRBV5-1, the J gene TRBJ2-7; a possible D gene is TRBD2 (6 bases). The V end was cut by 0 bases, the J end by 0 bases, with 10 bases between. The germline V gene has CDR1 SGHRS and CDR2 YFSETQ. This CDR3 spans 15 amino acids. The full variable domain, rest sourced from reference TRBV5-1 and TRBJ2-7, is KAGVTQTPRYLIKTRGQQVTLSCSPISGHRSVSWYQQTPGQGLQFLFEYFSETQRNKGNFPGRFSGRQFSNSRSEMNVSTLELGDSALYLCASSLEAGHSYEQYFGPGTRLTVT.

The rearrangement uses TRBV2 and TRBJ2-1, with no clear D. The length of the CDR3 is 12 residues. The V end lost 5 bases, the J end lost 3 bases, and 5 bases lay between the germline ends. Per the germline V gene, CDR1 is SNHLY and CDR2 is FYNNEI. The CDR3 region is CASSFGYNEQFF. The CDR3 bases are TGTGCCAGCAGTTTCGGCTACAATGAGCAGTTCTTC.

The chain employs TRBV4-2 and TRBJ1-1, with TRBD1 as a possible D gene (6 bases). CDR1 and CDR2 from the germline V gene are LGHNA and YNFKEQ. V lost 0 bases and J lost 2, with 7 bases in between. The length of the CDR3 is 14 residues. CDR3 nucleotides: TGTGCCAGCAGCCAAGAAGGGGGAAACACTGAAGCTTTCTTT. Protein: CASSQEGGNTEAFF.

This chain links TRBV10-3 with TRBJ1-1; the D gene is possibly TRBD1 (5 bases). V was cut by 6 bases and J by 5 bases, with 19 bases left in between. The V gene's germline CDR1 is ENHRY and CDR2 SYGVKD. The CDR3 length is 15 residues. CDR3 in amino acids: CAISPTGGIWTEAFF. The CDR3 DNA sequence: TGTGCCATCAGCCCTACGGGGGGTATATGGACTGAAGCTTTCTTT.

This clone was counted a single time. The chain couples TRBV10-1 to TRBJ2-7; TRBD1 agrees at 7 bases. V dropped 6 bases and J dropped 2; count of bases not matched to a gene: 10. The CDR3 has 15 residues. CDR1 is WNHNN, CDR2 SYGVQD, per germline (reference sequence). Written as DNA, the CDR3 is TGCGCCAGCAGCGAGAACAGGGGTCCCCCCTACGAGCAGTACTTC. This translates into CASSENRGPPYEQYF.

The chain uses TRBV28 and TRBJ1-2; TRBD1 matches at 9 bases. Germline V lookup: CDR1 MDHEN, CDR2 SYDVKM. The trim removed 6 bases at V and 8 bases at J, leaving 13 bases unmatched. CDR3 length: 15 amino acids. CDR3 sequence: CASRRGTGRRGGYTF. The CDR3 coding sequence is TGTGCCAGCAGACGAGGGACAGGGCGAAGGGGCGGCTACACCTTC.

The V and J genes are TRBV6-5 and TRBJ1-1; 10 positions agree with TRBD1. V trimming: 5 bases; J trimming: 3 bases; junction bases outside the gene matches: 3. This CDR3 contains 14 residues. In germline, CDR1 is MNHEY, CDR2 SVGAGI. The CDR3 DNA sequence: TGTGCCAGCAGTCGGGACAGGGGCGACACTGAAGCTTTCTTT. Its protein product is CASSRDRGDTEAFF.